The 21 T cell receptor beta chains given below trace back to one sample, sequenced in a study of blood T cell repertoires in COVID-19. The protocol was immunoSEQ multiplex PCR, while the TCRdb copy is restricted to in-frame clones and leaves out a portion. Here the sample spans about 160,000 clones, roughly 90% being singletons. Material: peripheral blood. Source of these receptors: a young man with acute or convalescent COVID-19.

This CDR3 is CASSLLGTGSEKLFF. DNA for the CDR3: TGTGCCAGCAGTTTATTAGGGACAGGCAGTGAAAAACTGTTTTTT. The chain recombines TRBV27 with TRBJ1-4; 8 bases line up with TRBD1. Trimming cost V 1 base and J 7 bases; bases outside gene matches: 5. The CDR3 is 15 residues long. The germline gives CDR1 MNHEY, CDR2 SMNVEV (reference sequence).

The CDR3 spells CASSQSMGQEAFF. DNA for the CDR3: TGCGCCAGCAGTCAATCGATGGGACAGGAAGCTTTCTTT. This sequence joins TRBV23-1 and TRBJ1-1; 7 bases map to TRBD1. TRBV23-1 is treated as an ORF (open reading frame) with a function not yet certain. The CDR3 has 13 residues. The V and J ends lost 0 bases and 8 bases, in that order; junction bases with no gene match: 3.

This clone came up a few times. The rearrangement links TRBV5-4 to TRBJ1-1; no firm D call. This CDR3 region has 14 residues. Germline values: CDR1 SGHNT, CDR2 YYREEE (reference sequence). V was trimmed by 3 bases and J by 0 bases, leaving 9 bases between them. In nucleotides, the CDR3 is TGTGCCAGCAGCTCAAAGGCGGTGAACACTGAAGCTTTCTTT. This sequence encodes CASSSKAVNTEAFF.

This clone was seen once. V is TRBV5-5 and J is TRBJ2-5, with 13 positions matching TRBD2. The J segment lost 5 bases and the V segment lost 2 bases, leaving 12 bases of the junction unmatched. The CDR3 runs to 18 residues. From germline, CDR1 is SGHKS and CDR2 YYEKEE (reference sequence). The CDR3 protein is CASSFNPTSGGAGETQYF. CDR3 bases: TGTGCCAGCAGCTTTAATCCCACTAGCGGGGGGGCCGGGGAGACCCAGTACTTC.

The chain combines TRBV23-1 with TRBJ1-1, with D possibly being TRBD1 (6 bases). TRBV23-1 is reported as an ORF; its role is uncertain. V dropped 5 bases and J dropped 0 bases, with 16 bases sitting between them. This CDR3 is 16 amino acids long. The CDR3 DNA is TGCGCCAGCAGTTCGAACAGGGTGGACATGAACACTGAAGCTTTCTTT. Residues: CASSSNRVDMNTEAFF.

This rearrangement joins TRBV6-5 to TRBJ2-7, with 8 bases aligning to TRBD1. The CDR3 has 14 residues. The germline V gene encodes CDR1 MNHEY and CDR2 SVGAGI. After removal of 5 bases from V and 2 bases from J, the junction contained 5 bases not matched to a gene. CDR3 sequence reads: CASSLDRGPYEQYF. Written as DNA, the CDR3 is TGTGCCAGCAGTCTTGACAGGGGCCCCTACGAGCAGTACTTC.

The chain employs TRBV13 and TRBJ2-1; TRBD2 might be the D (6 bases). CDR1 is PRHDT and CDR2 is FYEKMQ in the germline V gene (reference sequence). With 4 bases removed from V and 13 bases from J, the gap between germline ends came to 17 bases. This CDR3 spans 13 amino acids. The CDR3 nucleotides read TGTGCCAGCAGCTCGGCCCCAGCGGGCCCTCAGTTCTTC. Its protein is CASSSAPAGPQFF.

This chain connects TRBV6-5 to TRBJ1-6, with D possibly matching TRBD1 (5 bases). The CDR3 has 13 amino acids. Germline V gives CDR1 MNHEY, CDR2 SVGAGI. Trimming removed 7 bases at V and 10 bases at J, with 14 bases between. The CDR3, as DNA: TGTGCCAGCACGCCGGGGGGTAGGTCACCCCTCCACTTT. Protein: CASTPGGRSPLHF.

The chain is built from TRBV6-1 and TRBJ1-3; weak D call: TRBD1 (5 bases). Between the trimmed V and J ends, which lost 2 bases and 1 base, there was a span of 12 bases. CDR1 is MNHNS, CDR2 SASEGT, per germline. The CDR3 spans 16 residues. The CDR3 DNA sequence: TGTGCCAGCAGTGAATACCTGGGGGGATCTGGAAACACCATATATTTT. Translation gives CASSEYLGGSGNTIYF.

The genes are TRBV6-5 and TRBJ2-1, with D maybe TRBD1 (5 bases). Trimming pared 6 bases from V and 7 bases from J, leaving 16 bases between. The CDR3 is 14 residues long. Germline CDR1 reads MNHEY; CDR2 reads SVGAGI. The CDR3 here is CASRTDSPRNEQFF. The CDR3 nucleotides read TGTGCCAGCAGGACAGACAGTCCTCGGAATGAGCAGTTCTTC.

The gene calls are TRBV19 and TRBJ1-2; no reliable D call. Trimming stripped 3 bases from V and 7 bases from J, with 21 bases between. CDR1 and CDR2 (germline): LNHDA, SQIVND (reference sequence). The CDR3 length is 16 residues. Here the CDR3 DNA reads TGTGCCAGTAGTATTTTGTCTTTCGGACTCTTCGCTGGCTACACCTTC. Translation: CASSILSFGLFAGYTF.

This rearrangement joins TRBV12-5 to TRBJ1-2; possible D gene TRBD1, 5 bases. Germline V gene lookup returns CDR1 LGHNT and CDR2 FRNRAP. The CDR3 extends over 18 amino acids. V shed 1 base and J shed 7 bases, with 25 bases lying between them. The CDR3 loop reads CASGLAPTTAEGNGGYTF. CDR3 nucleotide sequence: TGTGCTAGTGGTTTGGCACCAACGACAGCCGAAGGGAATGGTGGCTACACCTTC.

This clone was seen once. This rearrangement joins TRBV24-1 to TRBJ2-2, with 15 positions matching TRBD2. The germline gives CDR1 KGHDR, CDR2 SFDVKD. The CDR3 runs to 19 residues. V trimming: 3 bases; J trimming: 7 bases; junction bases outside the gene matches: 11. The CDR3 loop reads CATSDARPGLAGGIGELFF. CDR3 nucleotide sequence: TGTGCCACCAGTGATGCCCGACCGGGACTAGCGGGGGGAATCGGGGAGCTGTTTTTT.

This chain uses TRBV6-7 with TRBJ1-5, with 7 bases aligning to TRBD1. TRBV6-7 is assigned to the ORF class and has an uncertain function. The CDR3 runs to 17 residues. Germline trimming cut 2 bases from V and 2 bases from J; bases unmatched to any gene: 9. In nucleotides, the CDR3 is TGTGCCAGCAGTTACCCAGGGGGACATGGGGGCAATCAGCCCCAGCATTTT. Amino acids: CASSYPGGHGGNQPQHF.

The V gene is TRBV18, the J gene TRBJ1-1; weak D call: TRBD1 (6 bases). V lost 1 base to trimming and J lost 5 bases, with 17 bases between them. Germline loops: CDR1 KGHSH, CDR2 LQKENI. CDR3 length equals 16 residues. The CDR3 reads CASSPLTGFKRTEAFF. Written as DNA, the CDR3 is TGTGCCAGCTCACCACTTACAGGGTTCAAAAGGACTGAAGCTTTCTTT.

The chain combines TRBV5-6 with TRBJ1-2; D call uncertain. This CDR3 is 14 amino acids long. CDR1 and CDR2 from the germline V gene are SGHDT and YYEEEE. V dropped 4 bases and J dropped 4 bases, with 14 bases sitting between them. The CDR3 coding sequence is TGTGCCAGCAGCGCAGACACGGTGGCCTATGGCTACACCTTC. Amino acid sequence: CASSADTVAYGYTF.

V and J are TRBV19 and TRBJ1-1; 7 bases line up with TRBD1. V shed 5 bases, J shed 1 base, and the junction held 7 bases outside the gene matches. The CDR3 runs 15 residues. Germline V gene lookup returns CDR1 LNHDA and CDR2 SQIVND (reference sequence). The DNA for the CDR3 is TGTGCCAGTAGTGTACAGACAGGGACGAACACTGAAGCTTTCTTT. Amino acids: CASSVQTGTNTEAFF.

This clone was seen a handful of times. V and J are TRBV6-5 and TRBJ1-3; TRBD1 matches at 7 bases. V was clipped by 2 bases and J by 2 bases; unmatched bases: 6. Germline V gene sequence: CDR1 MNHEY, CDR2 SVGAGI. The CDR3 has 16 amino acids. CDR3 sequence: CASSYVSGGTGNTIYF. CDR3 nucleotides: TGTGCCAGCAGTTACGTCTCAGGGGGAACTGGAAACACCATATATTTT.

J is TRBJ1-4 and V is TRBV5-1, with 8 bases lining up with TRBD1. The CDR3 length is 16 residues. The junction had 7 bases not matched to a gene; V was cut back by 3 bases and J by 3 bases. The germline V gene encodes CDR1 SGHRS and CDR2 YFSETQ. CDR3 nucleotide sequence: TGCGCCAGCAGCTCCCTTCGACAGGGGCCTAATGAAAAACTGTTTTTT. It encodes CASSSLRQGPNEKLFF.

The chain employs TRBV10-2 and TRBJ2-7, with TRBD1 as a possible D gene (6 bases). CDR1 is WSHSY and CDR2 is SAAADI in the germline V gene. With 4 bases removed from V and 0 bases from J, the gap between germline ends came to 10 bases. This CDR3 contains 14 residues. The CDR3 reads CASSVTGNSYEQYF. The DNA of the CDR3 is TGCGCCAGCAGTGTTACAGGGAACTCCTACGAGCAGTACTTC.

The V call is TRBV5-1, the J call TRBJ2-5, with TRBD1 matching 11 bases. Unmatched junction bases numbered 21, after V lost 8 bases and J lost 0 bases. The CDR3 is made up of 20 amino acids. The germline V gene encodes CDR1 SGHRS and CDR2 YFSETQ. CDR3 coding DNA: TGCGCCAGTGCCGTTCCCAGGACAGGGGGCCTTAAGGGAGACCAAGAGACCCAGTACTTC. Translation: CASAVPRTGGLKGDQETQYF.